The subject of this entry is one T cell receptor (beta chain). The CDR3 extends over 21 amino acids. CDR1 and CDR2 from the germline V gene are MGHRA and YSYEKL. Trimming took off 0 bases at V and 7 bases at J, with 31 bases between the two ends. This specimen comes from a study of T cell responses to AZD1222 COVID-19 vaccine. Assay: immunoSEQ multiplex PCR; the TCRdb copy retains only in-frame clones and omits some. This table has 83,000 or so clones, about 84% appearing once. The chain carries TRBV4-1 and TRBJ2-1; possibly TRBD2 for D (7 bases). The TCR was taken from an adult in good health. The starting material was peripheral blood, obtained on day 0 of AZD1222 vaccination. The CDR3 DNA is TGCGCCAGCAGCCAAGATAGTTGGGCGGGGGTAGCACCGGGGGGCGCTAATGAGCAGTTCTTC. This codes for CASSQDSWAGVAPGGANEQFF.